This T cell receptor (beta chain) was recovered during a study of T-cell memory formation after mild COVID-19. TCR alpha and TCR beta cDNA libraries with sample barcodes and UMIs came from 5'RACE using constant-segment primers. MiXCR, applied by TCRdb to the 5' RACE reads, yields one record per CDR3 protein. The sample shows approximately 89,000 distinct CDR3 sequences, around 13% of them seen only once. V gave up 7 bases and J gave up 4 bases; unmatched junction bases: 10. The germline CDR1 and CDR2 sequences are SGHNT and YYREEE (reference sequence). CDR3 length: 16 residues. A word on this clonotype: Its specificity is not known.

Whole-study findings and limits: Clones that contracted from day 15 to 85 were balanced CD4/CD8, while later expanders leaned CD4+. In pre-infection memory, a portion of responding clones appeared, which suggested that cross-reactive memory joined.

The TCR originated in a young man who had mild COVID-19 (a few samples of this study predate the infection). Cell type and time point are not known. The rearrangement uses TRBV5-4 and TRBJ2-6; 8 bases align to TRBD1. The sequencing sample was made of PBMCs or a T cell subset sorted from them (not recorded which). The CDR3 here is CASLVQGVHGANVLTF. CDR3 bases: TGTGCCAGCCTTGTACAGGGGGTGCACGGGGCCAACGTCCTGACTTTC.